The 20 T cell receptor beta chains below all came from one sample that was sequenced in a study of cytomegalovirus exposure and HLA in healthy donors. Profiling relied on immunoSEQ multiplex PCR, and the TCRdb table lists in-frame clones only, not all of them. The table includes 70,000 to 80,000 clones, around 94% detected once. The sample taken for sequencing was PBMCs. The source of these receptors is a young woman in good health and CMV-seronegative.

This chain connects TRBV2 to TRBJ2-3, with a tentative D call TRBD2 (5 bases). The germline V gene has CDR1 SNHLY and CDR2 FYNNEI. The CDR3 spans 14 residues. Deletions cut 7 bases from V and 1 base from J, with 12 bases between. The CDR3 nucleotides read TGTGCCAGCATAACGGAGGCCCGCACAGATACGCAGTATTTT. Protein product: CASITEARTDTQYF.

The V call is TRBV13, the J call TRBJ1-2, with 9 bases aligning to TRBD1. Germline CDR1 reads PRHDT; CDR2 reads FYEKMQ (reference sequence). V trimming: 4 bases; J trimming: 4 bases; junction bases outside the gene matches: 7. This CDR3 contains 15 residues. The CDR3 region is CASSSGTGYLYGYTF. The DNA for the CDR3 is TGTGCCAGCAGCTCAGGGACAGGGTATCTCTATGGCTACACCTTC.

The rearrangement uses TRBV6-5 and TRBJ1-4, with a weak D call TRBD1 (6 bases). The V end lost 0 bases, the J end lost 8 bases, and 13 bases lay between the germline ends. Germline V gene lookup returns CDR1 MNHEY and CDR2 SVGAGI. The CDR3 is 15 amino acids. Here the CDR3 DNA reads TGTGCCAGCAGTTACTCGGTGGACAGTTTAGAAAAACTGTTTTTT. Its translation: CASSYSVDSLEKLFF.

The chain joins TRBV19 to TRBJ1-2, with TRBD1 as a possible D gene (5 bases). CDR1 is LNHDA and CDR2 is SQIVND in the germline V gene (reference sequence). Trimming took off 6 bases at V and 5 bases at J, with 13 bases between the two ends. This CDR3 has 13 residues. The CDR3 DNA reads TGTGCCAGTAGGAGTGCAGGGAATTATGGCTACACCTTC. Translation gives CASRSAGNYGYTF.

CDR3 bases: TGTGCCAGCAGTTCAGCGGGGTACTATGGCTACACCTTC. It encodes CASSSAGYYGYTF. The gene calls are TRBV27 and TRBJ1-2; no reliable D call. This CDR3 contains 13 residues. The germline CDR1 and CDR2 sequences are MNHEY and SMNVEV (reference sequence). Trimming removed 4 bases at V and 3 bases at J, with 9 bases between.

The rearrangement joins TRBV10-3 to TRBJ2-1, with a possible D match to TRBD2 (5 bases). Germline CDR1 reads ENHRY; CDR2 reads SYGVKD. The V and J ends lost 7 bases and 8 bases respectively, with 15 bases between them. The CDR3 consists of 13 residues. Written as DNA, the CDR3 is TGTGCCATCATGGCCCCCCCCGGGGATGAGCAGTTCTTC. It is translated as CAIMAPPGDEQFF.

This clone was seen just once. The rearrangement joins TRBV4-3 to TRBJ1-1; 7 bases fit TRBD1. This CDR3 is built from 14 residues. The V gene end was trimmed by 4 bases and the J gene end by 1 base; junction bases not matched to a gene: 3. Germline CDR1 LGHNA, CDR2 YSLEER. The DNA for the CDR3 is TGCGCCAGCAGCCTTGGGACAGCGAACACTGAAGCTTTCTTT. Its protein product is CASSLGTANTEAFF.

This chain joins TRBV29-1 and TRBJ2-2; possible D gene TRBD1, 5 bases. This CDR3 has 14 amino acids. Germline CDR1 SQVTM, CDR2 ANQGSEA. Trimming removed 8 bases at V and 3 bases at J, with 16 bases between. CDR3 DNA sequence: TGCAGCATTCAGGGTAATCGGTACACCGGGGAGCTGTTTTTT. Translating gives CSIQGNRYTGELFF.

A single count supports this clone. The rearrangement links TRBV7-9 to TRBJ2-3, with TRBD1 matching 7 bases. Germline V lookup: CDR1 SEHNR, CDR2 FQNEAQ (reference sequence). V lost 4 bases, J lost 5 bases, and 9 bases stayed unmatched. This CDR3 is 15 amino acids long. Here the CDR3 reads CASSSPQGIRDTQYF. The CDR3 nucleotides are TGTGCCAGCAGCTCCCCACAGGGGATAAGAGATACGCAGTATTTT.

This chain uses TRBV28 with TRBJ2-7, with 10 nucleotides matching TRBD1. Per the germline V gene, CDR1 is MDHEN and CDR2 is SYDVKM. Losses at the gene ends were 4 bases for V and 2 bases for J; bases not matched to a gene: 14. The length of the CDR3 is 18 residues. The CDR3 nucleotides read TGTGCCAGCAGTTCGGCCGCCCCAACCGGACAGGGGGCCTACGAGCAGTACTTC. It is translated as CASSSAAPTGQGAYEQYF.

V usage is TRBV27 and J usage is TRBJ2-7; 8 bases agree with TRBD1. With V trimmed by 4 bases and J by 5 bases, 13 bases remained unmatched. This CDR3 is 16 amino acids long. CDR1 is MNHEY, CDR2 SMNVEV, per germline (reference sequence). The CDR3 DNA follows: TGTGCCAGCAGTTACACGACAGGGGCCCTCTTGGACGAGCAGTACTTC. Protein product: CASSYTTGALLDEQYF.

The chain is built from TRBV16 and TRBJ2-7; 10 bases fit TRBD2. This CDR3 is 16 amino acids long. V shed 3 bases and J 3 bases; nucleotides not matched to a gene: 8. Germline CDR1 and CDR2: KGHSY and FQNENV. The CDR3 region is CASSHSSGGAFYEQYF. The DNA for the CDR3 is TGTGCCAGCAGCCACTCAAGCGGGGGGGCCTTCTACGAGCAGTACTTC.

This clone was detected a few times. J is TRBJ2-6 and V is TRBV19; 9 bases are a match to TRBD1. The ends lost 4 bases at V and 2 bases at J; junction bases unmatched: 3. Germline lookup yields CDR1 LNHDA and CDR2 SQIVND (reference sequence). The CDR3 contains 16 residues. The CDR3 region is CASSTGTGTGANVLTF. The CDR3 region has the DNA TGTGCCAGTAGTACCGGGACAGGGACTGGGGCCAACGTCCTGACTTTC. Looking up the rest from reference TRBV19 and TRBJ2-6 gives the full variable domain: DGGITQSPKYLFRKEGQNVTLSCEQNLNHDAMYWYRQDPGQGLRLIYYSQIVNDFQKGDIAEGYSVSREKKESFPLTVTSAQKNPTAFYLCASSTGTGTGANVLTFGAGSRLTVL.

V usage is TRBV13 and J usage is TRBJ1-6; possible D gene TRBD1, 5 bases. The ends were cut back, 6 bases at V and 7 bases at J, with 19 bases in the middle. This CDR3 contains 16 residues. Germline lookup yields CDR1 PRHDT and CDR2 FYEKMQ (reference sequence). The CDR3 region is CASRFSTVGTNSPLHF. In nucleotides, the CDR3 is TGTGCCAGCAGATTCTCGACAGTGGGAACGAATTCACCCCTCCACTTT. The full variable domain, completed using reference TRBV13 and TRBJ1-6, is AAGVIQSPRHLIKEKRETATLKCYPIPRHDTVYWYQQGPGQDPQFLISFYEKMQSDKGSIPDRFSAQQFSDYHSELNMSSLELGDSALYFCASRFSTVGTNSPLHFGNGTRLTVT.

The CDR3 nucleotides are TGCGCCAGCAGCTTCTCTAGCGGGGGGGCCTGGGATACGCAGTATTTT. Protein product: CASSFSSGGAWDTQYF. The chain uses TRBV5-1 and TRBJ2-3, with 12 positions matching TRBD2. Germline CDR1 SGHRS, CDR2 YFSETQ. The J segment lost 6 bases and the V segment lost 2 bases, leaving 7 bases of the junction unmatched. The CDR3 contains 16 residues. Based on the CDR3 plus reference TRBV5-1 and TRBJ2-3, the full variable domain is KAGVTQTPRYLIKTRGQQVTLSCSPISGHRSVSWYQQTPGQGLQFLFEYFSETQRNKGNFPGRFSGRQFSNSRSEMNVSTLELGDSALYLCASSFSSGGAWDTQYFGPGTRLTVL.

This clone has only one observation. The genes are TRBV6-4 and TRBJ2-3; a possible D gene is TRBD1 (6 bases). The CDR3 runs 14 residues. Germline lookup yields CDR1 MRHNA and CDR2 SNTAGT. The germline V and J ends were trimmed by 7 bases and 0 bases, with 11 bases remaining between them. The CDR3 bases are TGTGCCAGCAAGCAGGGGCCTAGCACAGATACGCAGTATTTT. It yields the protein CASKQGPSTDTQYF.

V usage is TRBV7-9 and J usage is TRBJ2-3; 13 bases fit TRBD2. Trimming at V came to 3 bases and at J to 1 base, leaving 1 base not matched to a gene. Per germline, CDR1 SEHNR and CDR2 FQNEAQ (reference sequence). The length of the CDR3 is 16 residues. CDR3 residues: CASSFGLAGGTDTQYF. The CDR3 DNA reads as TGTGCCAGCAGCTTTGGACTAGCGGGGGGCACAGATACGCAGTATTTT.

CDR3 DNA sequence: TGTGCCTGGAGTTCCCTTCGGAACACTGAAGCTTTCTTT. Translated: CAWSSLRNTEAFF. The chain joins TRBV30 to TRBJ1-1; D not resolved. The V end was cut by 2 bases, the J end by 1 base, with 8 bases between. CDR3 size: 13 residues. The germline V gene encodes CDR1 GTSNPN and CDR2 SVGIG (reference sequence). Filled out from reference TRBV30 and TRBJ1-1, the complete variable domain reads SQTIHQWPATLVQPVGSPLSLECTVEGTSNPNLYWYRQAAGRGLQLLFYSVGIGQISSEVPQNLSASRPQDRQFILSSKKLLLSDSGFYLCAWSSLRNTEAFFGQGTRLTVV.

The V gene is TRBV21-1, the J gene TRBJ2-5; no DNA check was done on the table's D call, TRBD1. TRBV21-1 is annotated as a pseudogene. The CDR3 is 15 amino acids. The CDR3 region is CASSLQGQGGETQYF. The CDR3 nucleotides are TGTGCCAGCAGCCTTCAGGGCCAGGGTGGCGAGACCCAGTACTTC.

The chain carries TRBV30 and TRBJ2-1; 7 nucleotides align to TRBD2. J gave up 5 bases and V 1 base, and 8 bases lay outside the gene matches. Germline CDR1 and CDR2: GTSNPN and SVGIG (reference sequence). The CDR3 extends over 15 amino acids. The CDR3 is CAWSGQSAGDNEQFF. The DNA for the CDR3 is TGTGCCTGGAGTGGGCAGAGTGCGGGGGACAATGAGCAGTTCTTC.